This T cell receptor (beta chain) was observed in a study of OX40 agonist ivuxolimab in advanced cancers. Broadly, across the study: Ivuxolimab was an agonistic, fully human IgG2 monoclonal antibody directed against OX40 (CD134), a costimulatory receptor. Intravenous ivuxolimab was administered to patients every 2 weeks at six dose levels: 0.01, 0.1, 0.3, 1.5, 3 and 10 mg/kg. Three dose-escalation patients achieved partial responses, one with hepatocellular carcinoma and two with cutaneous melanoma. Among the approximately 50 dose-escalation patients, around 20 had hepatocellular carcinoma, 15 or so melanoma, 9 renal cell carcinoma and 9 head and neck cancer. In the dose-escalation cohort, roughly 82% of patients were male, and the mean age was 60 years with a range of 23 to 79. Peripheral TCRbeta sequencing was intended to test whether TCR sequence diversity was altered and clonal T-cell expansion was caused by ivuxolimab. The monotherapy dose-escalation portion (N = 52 patients) of the phase I ivuxolimab trial is reported in the paper. Prior anti-PD-1, anti-PD-L1 or anti-CTLA-4 therapy was permitted, and 40% of dose-escalation patients had received checkpoint inhibitors.

The investigation overall reported the following: The antigen specificity of the peripheral T cells that underwent clonal expansion was not determined. Low levels of normalized T-cell clonal expansion were also seen in some nonresponding patients. At doses from 0.1 to 3.0 mg/kg, clonal expansion was seen in both CD4+ and CD8+ blood T cells between baseline and week 6. In the 0.1-3.0 mg/kg groups, partial responders were among the patients with the lowest normalized peripheral clonal expansion, particularly in CD8+ T cells. After ivuxolimab, more expanded clones were found on average in CD8+ T cells than in CD4+ T cells.

According to the germline V gene, CDR1 reads SGDLS and CDR2 reads YYNGEE. Germline trimming amounts to 4 bases on V and 2 bases on J, with 8 as the count of junction bases outside the gene matches. Reading from cysteine to phenylalanine, the CDR3 counts 15 amino acids. The entry retains the CDR3 DNA only, 45 bases that are in frame from base 1. Comment on this clone: Its specific antigen is unknown. No much larger clonotype is one base removed from it; base qualities were not supplied.

Genomic DNA was extracted from sorted cells for sequencing of the TCRbeta CDR3 region. The immunoSEQ Assay was used to sequence the TCRbeta CDR3 regions. In TCRdb, the immuneACCESS table is reduced to in-frame sequences with V and J assigned. These tables do not hold every clone; where another copy was compared, an unresolved V gene accounts for under half, and the others remain unexplained. The sample includes about 130,000 clones, with roughly 90% observed a single time. The top ten clones comprise under 0.9% of the sample. The trial excluded patients who had a history of autoimmune disease or were on systemic immunosuppression. In every dose cohort, peripheral blood was drawn for TCR sequencing at baseline, cycle 4 day 1, and cycle 7 day 1. Samples were obtained from an open-label, multicenter, first-in-human phase I dose-escalation trial of ivuxolimab. Adults with locally advanced or metastatic melanoma, renal cell carcinoma, hepatocellular carcinoma or head and neck squamous cell carcinoma were enrolled in the trial. Before TCR sequencing, CD4+ and CD8+ T cells were separately sorted from peripheral blood.

The sequence links TRBV9 to TRBJ2-7; a stretch of 8 junction bases matches TRBD1. The sequence was obtained from an adult with an advanced solid tumor such as melanoma, head and neck, liver or kidney cancer. This specimen consisted of CD4+ or CD8+ T cells sorted from blood, obtained in a trial of the OX40 agonist ivuxolimab. The DNA reads as follows: TGTGCCAGCAGCACGACCGGGACAGGAGCCTACGAGCAGTACTTC. It specifies CASSTTGTGAYEQYF.